The clone carrying this TCR beta chain was seen a few times. Its antigen is unknown. This sample is drawn from a study of T-cell memory formation after mild COVID-19. TCRdb re-derived calls from the 5' RACE reads in MiXCR, one entry per CDR3 protein. In the table there are roughly 380,000 distinct CDR3 sequences, approximately 29% of which are singletons. In germline, CDR1 is PRHDT, CDR2 FYEKMQ (reference sequence). CDR3 length equals 15 residues. Between the trimmed V and J ends, which lost 10 bases and 4 bases, there was a span of 21 bases. Findings and caveats of the study: In second-wave clones peaking day 37, SARS-CoV-2 specificity remained unconfirmed. There were some responding clones in pre-infection memory, which suggested that cross-reactive memory had joined. The main location of contracting CD4+ clones was CM and EM, and that of contracting CD8+ clones was EMRA.

Material: PBMCs or a T cell subset sorted from them (not recorded which). The chain couples TRBV13 to TRBJ2-3; D possibly uses TRBD1 or TRBD2 (5 bases each). The receptor's source is an adult woman who had mild COVID-19 (a few samples of this study predate the infection). Cell type and time point are not known. CDR3 protein: CANRRGAGFADTQYF. Here the CDR3 DNA reads TGTGCCAACCGCCGAGGGGCCGGGTTCGCAGATACGCAGTATTTT.